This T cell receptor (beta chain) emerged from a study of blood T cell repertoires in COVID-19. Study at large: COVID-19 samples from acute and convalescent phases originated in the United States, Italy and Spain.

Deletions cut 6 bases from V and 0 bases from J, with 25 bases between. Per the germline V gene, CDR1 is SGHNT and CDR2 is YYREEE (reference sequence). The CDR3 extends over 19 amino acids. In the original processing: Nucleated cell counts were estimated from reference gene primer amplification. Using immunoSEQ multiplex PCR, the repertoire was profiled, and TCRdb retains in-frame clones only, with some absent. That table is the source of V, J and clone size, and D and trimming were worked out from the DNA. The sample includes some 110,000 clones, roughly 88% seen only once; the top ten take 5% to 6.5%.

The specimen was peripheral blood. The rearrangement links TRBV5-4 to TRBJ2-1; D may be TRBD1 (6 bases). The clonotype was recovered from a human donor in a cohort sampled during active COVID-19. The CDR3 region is CASTPGESTGLSSYNEQFF. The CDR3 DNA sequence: TGTGCCAGCACCCCAGGGGAGTCGACAGGCTTGAGCTCCTACAATGAGCAGTTCTTC.